The 9 T cell receptor beta chains below were found in one sample sequenced in a study of blood T cell repertoires in COVID-19. Profiling relied on immunoSEQ multiplex PCR, and the TCRdb table lists in-frame clones only, not all of them. The table has around 200,000 clones, around 82% seen once. Sequencing used peripheral blood. The origin of the receptors is a middle-aged man with active or convalescent COVID-19.

V is TRBV10-3 and J is TRBJ1-3; perhaps TRBD1 as D (5 bases). Trimming took off 4 bases at V and 2 bases at J, with 6 bases between the two ends. The CDR3 spans 13 residues. Germline values: CDR1 ENHRY, CDR2 SYGVKD. The CDR3 loop reads CAISGGPGNTIYF. Written as DNA, the CDR3 is TGTGCCATCAGTGGGGGCCCTGGAAACACCATATATTTT.

In its sample, this clone was seen once. Here the CDR3 reads CASSPQGQSGANVLTF. CDR3 bases: TGTGCCAGCAGTCCACAGGGGCAGTCTGGGGCCAACGTCCTGACTTTC. The gene calls are TRBV6-2 or TRBV6-3 and TRBJ2-6; 7 nucleotides align to TRBD1. V was clipped by 5 bases and J by 1 base; unmatched bases: 5. This CDR3 region has 16 residues. The germline gives CDR1 MNHEY, CDR2 SVGEGT.

The chain combines TRBV30 with TRBJ2-1; possible D gene TRBD2, 6 bases. In germline, CDR1 is GTSNPN, CDR2 SVGIG (reference sequence). This CDR3 contains 12 residues. Trimming left V 3 bases short and J 15 bases short, with 18 bases between. CDR3 coding DNA: TGTGCCTGGAGCCCGTCGGGAGTGGGGGGGTTCTTC. It specifies CAWSPSGVGGFF.

Points on this clone: Other DNA sequences of this sample code for an identical CDR3. The chain combines TRBV6-5 with TRBJ1-1, with a weak D call TRBD1 (6 bases). CDR3 size: 13 residues. V was trimmed by 4 bases and J by 0 bases, leaving 6 bases between them. Germline V lookup: CDR1 MNHEY, CDR2 SVGAGI. CDR3 coding DNA: TGTGCCAGCAGTTGGACAGTGAACACTGAAGCTTTCTTT. Its translation is CASSWTVNTEAFF.

The CDR3 DNA reads as TGTGCCAGCTCACCTACAGGGGGTAGTCAGCCCCAGCATTTT. Encoded protein: CASSPTGGSQPQHF. V is TRBV18 and J is TRBJ1-5; 8 bases are shared with TRBD1. In germline, CDR1 is KGHSH, CDR2 LQKENI. This CDR3 is 14 amino acids long. With V trimmed by 3 bases and J by 6 bases, 4 bases remained unmatched. Drawing the rest from reference TRBV18 and TRBJ1-5, the complete variable domain is NAGVMQNPRHLVRRRGQEARLRCSPMKGHSHVYWYRQLPEEGLKFMVYLQKENIIDESGMPKERFSAEFPKEGPSILRIQQVVRGDSAAYFCASSPTGGSQPQHFGDGTRLSIL.

The chain employs TRBV2 and TRBJ2-7; no reliable D call. V dropped 2 bases and J dropped 1 base, with 6 bases sitting between them. Germline V gene sequence: CDR1 SNHLY, CDR2 FYNNEI. The CDR3 runs to 13 residues. The CDR3 sequence: CASSEQASYEQYF. DNA for the CDR3: TGTGCCAGCAGTGAACAGGCGTCCTACGAGCAGTACTTC.

The chain combines TRBV30 with TRBJ1-5; D might be TRBD1 (6 bases). The CDR3 consists of 16 residues. Per the germline V gene, CDR1 is GTSNPN and CDR2 is SVGIG (reference sequence). The ends were cut back, 1 base at V and 1 base at J, with 14 bases in the middle. In nucleotides, the CDR3 is TGTGCCTGGAGTGCCTCAAAGGGGGTAAGCAATCAGCCCCAGCATTTT. Translating it yields CAWSASKGVSNQPQHF.

This clone was counted a few times. V is TRBV6-2 or TRBV6-3 and J is TRBJ1-5; 9 nucleotides match TRBD1. The CDR3 runs 16 residues. Germline CDR1 is MNHEY and CDR2 is SVGEGT. Trimming cost V 4 bases and J 6 bases; bases outside gene matches: 10. CDR3 DNA: TGTGCCAGCAGTTCCGGGACAGGGCCCCAATCTCAGCCCCAGCATTTT. Protein: CASSSGTGPQSQPQHF.

This clone was picked up one time. CDR3: CATSEPTGGGDYYGYTF. CDR3 nucleotides: TGTGCCACCAGTGAGCCCACAGGGGGTGGTGACTACTATGGCTACACCTTC. The gene calls are TRBV24-1 and TRBJ1-2; 8 bases align to TRBD1. In germline, CDR1 is KGHDR, CDR2 SFDVKD. Germline trimming cut 4 bases from V and 3 bases from J; bases unmatched to any gene: 12. CDR3 length: 17 amino acids.